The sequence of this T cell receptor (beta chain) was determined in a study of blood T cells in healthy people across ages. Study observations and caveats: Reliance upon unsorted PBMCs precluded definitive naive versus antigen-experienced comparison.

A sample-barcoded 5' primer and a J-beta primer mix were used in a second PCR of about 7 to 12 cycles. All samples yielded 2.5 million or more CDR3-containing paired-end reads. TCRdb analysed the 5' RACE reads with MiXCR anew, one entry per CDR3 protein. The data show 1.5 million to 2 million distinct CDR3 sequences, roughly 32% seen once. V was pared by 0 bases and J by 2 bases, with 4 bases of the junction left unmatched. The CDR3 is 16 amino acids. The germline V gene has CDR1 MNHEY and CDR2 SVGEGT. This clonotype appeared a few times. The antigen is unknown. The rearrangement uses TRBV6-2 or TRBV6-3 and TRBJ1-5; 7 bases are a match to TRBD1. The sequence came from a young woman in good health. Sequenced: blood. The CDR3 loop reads CASSYSRGLGNQPQHF. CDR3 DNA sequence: TGTGCCAGCAGTTACTCGAGGGGGCTCGGCAATCAGCCCCAGCATTTT.